These 21 T cell receptor beta chains share one sample of origin, sequenced in a study of shared clonotypes between healthy human individuals. Produced via immunoSEQ multiplex PCR; TCRdb's table is partial and in-frame only. The sample lists 1.5 million to 2.5 million clones; approximately 94% were seen once. Naivety among CD8 cells was defined by CD45RO negativity and positive CCR7 selection, thereby excluding terminally differentiated effector memory CD45RA+ cells. Sequenced: naive CD8+ T cells sorted from blood. The receptors come from a man between 18 and 35 years old in good health.

The chain recombines TRBV5-8 with TRBJ2-1, with 14 bases aligning to TRBD2. The germline CDR1 and CDR2 sequences are SGHTS and YDEGEE. The V segment lost 3 bases and the J segment 4 bases; nucleotides outside the gene matches: 3. CDR3 length: 16 amino acids. Written as DNA, the CDR3 is TGTGCCAGCAGCTCGGGACTAGCGGGGGAGTACAATGAGCAGTTCTTC. It encodes CASSSGLAGEYNEQFF.

This chain links TRBV30 with TRBJ2-3; D not certain. This CDR3 has 10 residues. V lost 3 bases and J lost 6, with 4 bases in between. In germline, CDR1 is GTSNPN, CDR2 SVGIG (reference sequence). The DNA for the CDR3 is TGTGCCTGGAGGTCGGATACGCAGTATTTT. This codes for CAWRSDTQYF.

J is TRBJ2-7 and V is TRBV4-1, with 10 nucleotides matching TRBD2. The V gene end was trimmed by 3 bases and the J gene end by 0 bases; junction bases not matched to a gene: 8. This CDR3 spans 17 amino acids. Germline V lookup: CDR1 MGHRA, CDR2 YSYEKL. Here the CDR3 DNA reads TGCGCCAGCAGCCACTTAGCGGGAGGTGCCTACTCCTACGAGCAGTACTTC. It translates to CASSHLAGGAYSYEQYF.

The rearrangement joins TRBV9 to TRBJ1-6; no firm D call. V lost 4 bases and J lost 5, with 10 bases in between. CDR1 is SGDLS, CDR2 YYNGEE, per germline. The CDR3 covers 14 residues. The CDR3 loop is CASSPVVDNSPLHF. The CDR3 DNA reads as TGTGCCAGCAGCCCAGTGGTGGATAATTCACCCCTCCACTTT.

The chain is built from TRBV10-3 and TRBJ1-2; D ambiguous. This CDR3 is 15 amino acids long. Per the germline V gene, CDR1 is ENHRY and CDR2 is SYGVKD. V shed 0 bases and J shed 5 bases, with 13 bases lying between them. In nucleotides, the CDR3 is TGTGCCATCAGTGAGTCCGTGGGTCTACGGTATGGCTACACCTTC. Protein: CAISESVGLRYGYTF.

The chain recombines TRBV5-4 with TRBJ2-2; 7 bases are a match to TRBD2. Germline CDR1 and CDR2: SGHNT and YYREEE (reference sequence). Trimming at V came to 7 bases and at J to 7 bases, leaving 10 bases not matched to a gene. The CDR3 extends over 14 amino acids. This CDR3 is CASPSPTSSGELFF. The CDR3 region has the DNA TGTGCCAGCCCCTCCCCGACTAGCAGCGGGGAGCTGTTTTTT.

J is TRBJ2-7 and V is TRBV5-4; no definite D call. Germline V gives CDR1 SGHNT, CDR2 YYREEE (reference sequence). The CDR3 extends over 14 amino acids. Deletions cut 2 bases from V and 0 bases from J, with 9 bases between. CDR3 nucleotides: TGTGCCAGCAGCTTAGGTGAAGGCTCCTACGAGCAGTACTTC. Protein sequence: CASSLGEGSYEQYF.

The rearrangement joins TRBV2 to TRBJ2-7; TRBD1 matches at 7 bases. V trimming: 10 bases; J trimming: 3 bases; junction bases outside the gene matches: 6. Per germline, CDR1 SNHLY and CDR2 FYNNEI. The CDR3 totals 12 residues. In nucleotides, the CDR3 is TGTGCCATCAACCGGGACAGCTACGAGCAGTACTTC. Encoded protein: CAINRDSYEQYF.

The rearrangement joins TRBV29-1 to TRBJ2-7, with a possible D match to TRBD2 (6 bases). CDR3 length equals 11 residues. CDR1 is SQVTM, CDR2 ANQGSEA, per germline. Trimming left V 6 bases short and J 3 bases short, with 9 bases between. The CDR3 DNA reads TGCAGCGTCCGGGGAGGCTACGAGCAGTACTTC. Its protein is CSVRGGYEQYF.

The V gene is TRBV30, the J gene TRBJ2-1, with 11 bases aligning to TRBD2. With 4 bases clipped from V and 7 bases from J, the junction kept 6 bases outside the gene matches. The germline gives CDR1 GTSNPN, CDR2 SVGIG (reference sequence). The CDR3 length is 14 residues. The CDR3 coding sequence is TGTGCCTGGATGGGACTAGCGGTGGGGAATGAGCAGTTCTTC. As protein: CAWMGLAVGNEQFF. Variable domain in full (rest from reference TRBV30 and TRBJ2-1): SQTIHQWPATLVQPVGSPLSLECTVEGTSNPNLYWYRQAAGRGLQLLFYSVGIGQISSEVPQNLSASRPQDRQFILSSKKLLLSDSGFYLCAWMGLAVGNEQFFGPGTRLTVL.

The chain has TRBV11-2 and TRBJ2-7; D is possibly TRBD2 (6 bases). Germline lookup yields CDR1 SGHAT and CDR2 FQNNGV. This CDR3 region has 14 residues. V dropped 4 bases and J dropped 4 bases, with 14 bases sitting between them. DNA of the CDR3: TGTGCCAGCAGCTGGAGGGACCAATTTTACGAGCAGTACTTC. Translated: CASSWRDQFYEQYF.

J is TRBJ1-6 and V is TRBV5-6; TRBD1 is a possible D gene (5 bases). V was trimmed by 0 bases and J by 7 bases, leaving 11 bases between them. The CDR3 contains 15 residues. The germline gives CDR1 SGHDT, CDR2 YYEEEE. CDR3: CASSLGDSPNSPLHF. The CDR3 nucleotides are TGTGCCAGCAGCTTGGGCGACAGCCCAAATTCACCCCTCCACTTT.

The chain recombines TRBV29-1 with TRBJ1-2; perhaps TRBD1 as D (5 bases). The germline V and J ends were trimmed by 2 bases and 6 bases, with 16 bases remaining between them. This CDR3 spans 14 amino acids. Germline values: CDR1 SQVTM, CDR2 ANQGSEA. CDR3 in amino acids: CSVERGPGYDGYTF. The CDR3 DNA follows: TGCAGCGTTGAAAGGGGCCCAGGGTATGATGGCTACACCTTC.

The V and J genes are TRBV21-1 and TRBJ1-1; whether TRBD1, the table's D call, matches the DNA was not checked. TRBV21-1 is an annotated pseudogene. CDR3 length equals 15 residues. For the CDR3, the DNA is TGTGCCAGCACCCACTACCCGGGACAGGGAACTGAAGCTTTCTTT. This codes for CASTHYPGQGTEAFF.

The rearrangement uses TRBV13 and TRBJ1-2, with unresolved D. The ends were cut back, 5 bases at V and 0 bases at J, with 19 bases in the middle. The CDR3 sequence is 17 residues long. Germline values: CDR1 PRHDT, CDR2 FYEKMQ (reference sequence). The CDR3 DNA reads TGTGCCAGCAGCGCCGAGGATGGGAATCGAGCTAACTATGGCTACACCTTC. This codes for CASSAEDGNRANYGYTF. Based on the CDR3 plus reference TRBV13 and TRBJ1-2, the full variable domain is AAGVIQSPRHLIKEKRETATLKCYPIPRHDTVYWYQQGPGQDPQFLISFYEKMQSDKGSIPDRFSAQQFSDYHSELNMSSLELGDSALYFCASSAEDGNRANYGYTFGSGTRLTVV.

This clone has only one observation. The rearrangement joins TRBV29-1 to TRBJ2-7; D perhaps matches TRBD1 (7 bases). There are 15 residues in the CDR3. V lost 6 bases and J 0 bases, leaving 18 bases between the germline ends. Germline CDR1 SQVTM, CDR2 ANQGSEA. The chain's CDR3 is CSVGGQGVYSYEQYF. The CDR3 nucleotides read TGCAGCGTGGGGGGCCAGGGGGTCTACTCCTACGAGCAGTACTTC.

The V and J genes are TRBV4-3 and TRBJ2-7; TRBD1 or TRBD2 may be the D gene (5 bases each). The CDR3 extends over 17 amino acids. Germline CDR1 LGHNA, CDR2 YSLEER. V lost 4 bases and J 0 bases, leaving 19 bases between the germline ends. The CDR3 protein is CASSLTPGTESSYEQYF. The CDR3 bases are TGCGCCAGCAGCCTTACCCCAGGGACGGAGAGCTCCTACGAGCAGTACTTC.

The V call is TRBV29-1, the J call TRBJ2-1; weak D call: TRBD2 (6 bases). The CDR3 has 12 residues. In germline, CDR1 is SQVTM, CDR2 ANQGSEA. Trimming stripped 6 bases from V and 6 bases from J, with 12 bases between. The CDR3, as DNA: TGCAGCGTGACTAGAGATCTCAATGAGCAGTTCTTC. It is translated as CSVTRDLNEQFF.

The rearrangement uses TRBV11-2 and TRBJ2-7; TRBD2 matches 14 bases. The CDR3 is made up of 16 amino acids. Trimming removed 4 bases from V and 4 bases from J; junction bases left unmatched: 6. From germline, CDR1 is SGHAT and CDR2 FQNNGV. The CDR3 nucleotides read TGTGCCAGCAGCTCGGGACTAGCGGGAGTAGTGTACGAGCAGTACTTC. Translation gives CASSSGLAGVVYEQYF. Supplemented by reference TRBV11-2 and TRBJ2-7, the full variable domain reads EAGVAQSPRYKIIEKRQSVAFWCNPISGHATLYWYQQILGQGPKLLIQFQNNGVVDDSQLPKDRFSAERLKGVDSTLKIQPAKLEDSAVYLCASSSGLAGVVYEQYFGPGTRLTVT.

The chain is built from TRBV10-2 and TRBJ2-7, with TRBD2 identical over 11 bases. CDR3 length: 15 amino acids. Germline V gene lookup returns CDR1 WSHSY and CDR2 SAAADI. The V gene end was trimmed by 0 bases and the J gene end by 6 bases; junction bases not matched to a gene: 4. CDR3 sequence: CASSESALAGGEQYF. The CDR3 nucleotides are TGCGCCAGCAGTGAGTCTGCCCTAGCGGGGGGCGAGCAGTACTTC.

The chain links TRBV6-1 to TRBJ1-4; D gene unclear. V lost 1 base to trimming and J lost 4 bases, with 10 bases between them. The CDR3 extends over 15 amino acids. The germline V gene has CDR1 MNHNS and CDR2 SASEGT. The DNA for the CDR3 is TGTGCCAGCAGTGAAGTCGGCATACTTAATGAAAAACTGTTTTTT. Protein sequence: CASSEVGILNEKLFF.